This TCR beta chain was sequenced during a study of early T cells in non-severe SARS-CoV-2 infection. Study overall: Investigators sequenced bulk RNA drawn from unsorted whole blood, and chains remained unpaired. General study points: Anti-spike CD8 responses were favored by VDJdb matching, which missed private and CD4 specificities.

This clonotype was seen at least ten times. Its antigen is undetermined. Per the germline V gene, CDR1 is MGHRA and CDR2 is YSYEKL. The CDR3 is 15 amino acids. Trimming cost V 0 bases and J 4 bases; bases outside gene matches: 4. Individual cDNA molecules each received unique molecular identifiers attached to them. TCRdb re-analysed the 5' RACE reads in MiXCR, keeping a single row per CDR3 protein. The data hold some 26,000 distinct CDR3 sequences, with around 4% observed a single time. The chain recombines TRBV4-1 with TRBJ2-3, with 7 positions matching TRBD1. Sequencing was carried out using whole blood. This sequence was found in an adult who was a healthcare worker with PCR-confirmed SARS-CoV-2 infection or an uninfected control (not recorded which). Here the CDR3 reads CASSQEPQGADTQYF. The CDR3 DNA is TGCGCCAGCAGCCAAGAGCCGCAGGGGGCAGATACGCAGTATTTT.